This T cell receptor (beta chain) was recorded in a study of early T cells in non-severe SARS-CoV-2 infection. At the level of the study: Chains from this unsorted whole-blood bulk RNA could not be paired.

This clonotype was found a few times. The antigen is undetermined. Study-level results: The matching step, a VDJdb search, favored anti-spike CD8 responses and missed private and CD4 specificities.

This CDR3 region has 15 residues. The J segment lost 4 bases and the V segment lost 5 bases, leaving 8 bases of the junction unmatched. CDR1 is SGHDT and CDR2 is YYEEEE in the germline V gene. Unique molecular identifiers were added to individual cDNA molecules. TCRdb re-called the 5' RACE reads with MiXCR, one entry per CDR3 protein. The table shows 55,000 to 75,000 distinct CDR3 sequences, with approximately 12% occurring only once. The rearrangement joins TRBV5-6 to TRBJ1-1, with TRBD1 matching 10 bases. The sequencing input was whole blood. This sequence was found in an adult who was a healthcare worker with PCR-confirmed SARS-CoV-2 infection or an uninfected control (not recorded which). CDR3 loop: CASRPGQGIFTEAFF. DNA of the CDR3: TGTGCCAGCAGGCCGGGACAGGGGATTTTCACTGAAGCTTTCTTT.